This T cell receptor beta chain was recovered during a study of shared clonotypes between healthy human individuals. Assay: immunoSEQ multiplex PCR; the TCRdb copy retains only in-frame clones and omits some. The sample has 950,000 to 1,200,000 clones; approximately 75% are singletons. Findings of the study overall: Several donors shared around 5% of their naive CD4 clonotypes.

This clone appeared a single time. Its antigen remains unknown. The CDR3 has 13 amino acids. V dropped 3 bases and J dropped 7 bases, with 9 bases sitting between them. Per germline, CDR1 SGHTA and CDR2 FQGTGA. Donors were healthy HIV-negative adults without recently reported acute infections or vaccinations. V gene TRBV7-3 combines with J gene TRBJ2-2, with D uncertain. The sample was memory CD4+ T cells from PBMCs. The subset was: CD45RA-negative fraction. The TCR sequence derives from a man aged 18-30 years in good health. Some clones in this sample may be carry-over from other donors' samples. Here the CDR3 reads CASSFFANGELFF. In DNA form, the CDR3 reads TGTGCCAGCAGCTTCTTTGCAAACGGGGAGCTGTTTTTT.